The 7 T cell receptor beta chains reported below all come from one sample, sequenced in a study of long-term antiretroviral therapy in people with HIV. The authors ran the immunoSEQ assay, v3.0, at survey level. Clones were sequenced by immunoSEQ multiplex PCR, and TCRdb holds only the in-frame ones, with some missing. Seen here are about 23,000 clones, approximately 86% observed once, and the top ten hold 10% to 15%. Sample: unsorted PBMCs, taken 1.6 years after starting antiretroviral therapy. These receptors were obtained from a man aged 40-55 years with HIV.

In its sample, this clone was seen a few times. The rearrangement joins TRBV2 to TRBJ1-5; 8 bases map to TRBD1. The CDR3 consists of 16 residues. V was pared by 5 bases and J by 9 bases, with 15 bases of the junction left unmatched. Germline V CDR1 and CDR2: SNHLY, FYNNEI. CDR3 amino acids: CASSPPGQVDPRPQHF. DNA of the CDR3: TGTGCCAGCAGTCCGCCGGGACAGGTGGACCCTCGGCCCCAGCATTTT.

The J gene is TRBJ2-6, the V gene TRBV19, with D perhaps TRBD1 (5 bases). This CDR3 has 18 residues. In germline, CDR1 is LNHDA, CDR2 SQIVND (reference sequence). The V and J ends lost 3 bases and 9 bases respectively, with 24 bases between them. Here the CDR3 DNA reads TGTGCCAGTAGTATGATGGGTGGGGCTTTTCGTCCAGGCAACGTCCTGACTTTC. Translated: CASSMMGGAFRPGNVLTF.

This clone appeared a few times. The CDR3, as DNA: TGTGCCAGTAGTGTGGACGACAGGGCTGGCCGCTACACCTTC. Translated, it gives CASSVDDRAGRYTF. The chain links TRBV19 to TRBJ1-2; 7 bases agree with TRBD1. Trimming took 5 bases from V and 9 from J; bases not matched to a gene: 12. The germline V gene encodes CDR1 LNHDA and CDR2 SQIVND (reference sequence). The CDR3 has 14 amino acids. Using reference TRBV19 and TRBJ1-2 for the parts outside the CDR3, the full variable domain is DGGITQSPKYLFRKEGQNVTLSCEQNLNHDAMYWYRQDPGQGLRLIYYSQIVNDFQKGDIAEGYSVSREKKESFPLTVTSAQKNPTAFYLCASSVDDRAGRYTFGSGTRLTVV.

The J gene is TRBJ2-3, the V gene TRBV10-3; the D gene is possibly TRBD1 (6 bases). Germline V gives CDR1 ENHRY, CDR2 SYGVKD. Trimming stripped 6 bases from V and 4 bases from J, with 17 bases between. This CDR3 comprises 15 residues. CDR3 in amino acids: CAISINAGGSDTQYF. DNA for the CDR3: TGTGCCATCAGCATCAATGCTGGGGGCTCAGATACGCAGTATTTT.

The genes are TRBV7-9 and TRBJ2-1; 10 bases agree with TRBD1. This CDR3 is built from 16 residues. Per the germline V gene, CDR1 is SEHNR and CDR2 is FQNEAQ (reference sequence). J was trimmed by 9 bases and V by 4 bases; bases with no gene match: 12. The CDR3 loop reads CASSSLLGQGSGEQFF. The CDR3 DNA reads as TGTGCCAGCAGCTCGTTGTTGGGACAGGGGTCCGGTGAGCAGTTCTTC.

This clone appeared a single time. The chain carries TRBV27 and TRBJ2-7, with a tentative D call TRBD2 (5 bases). Trimming left V 5 bases short and J 7 bases short, with 12 bases between. Germline loops: CDR1 MNHEY, CDR2 SMNVEV (reference sequence). CDR3 length: 12 amino acids. CDR3 residues: CASSLPTGEQYF. The DNA of the CDR3 is TGTGCCAGCAGTCTACCTACGGGGGAGCAGTACTTC.

The chain is built from TRBV4-1 and TRBJ2-1; TRBD1 or TRBD2 may be the D gene (5 bases each). Germline loops: CDR1 MGHRA, CDR2 YSYEKL. V was clipped by 1 base and J by 13 bases, with 17 bases between them. There are 14 residues in the CDR3. The CDR3 bases are TGCGCCAGCAGCCAAGGAGTTGTCGGGGACGTACAGTTCTTC. Its translation: CASSQGVVGDVQFF.